The following is a T cell receptor (beta chain) sequence with its context. What it binds is unknown. These data originate in a study of cytotoxic CD8 clonotypes in ibrutinib-treated CLL. Study conclusions and caveats: Clonality went up at ibrutinib response and then declined back toward baseline at progression.

Profiling relied on immunoSEQ multiplex PCR, and the TCRdb table lists in-frame clones only, not all of them. The data hold about 160,000 clones, with 81% observed a single time. This CDR3 contains 16 residues. Germline assignment: CDR1 SEHNR and CDR2 FQNEAQ (reference sequence). V lost 1 base and J 9 bases, leaving 19 bases between the germline ends. Frozen-stored PBMCs produced roughly 2 micrograms of genomic DNA for TCR beta libraries. The material sequenced was PBMCs, taken after 12 months of ibrutinib treatment. The chain combines TRBV7-9 with TRBJ2-1, with D perhaps matching TRBD2 (6 bases). The clonotype was recovered from a human donor with chronic lymphocytic leukemia. Here the CDR3 reads CASSLDRRRGGAEQFF. The CDR3 nucleotides are TGTGCCAGCAGCTTAGATAGGAGGCGGGGTGGGGCTGAGCAGTTCTTC.